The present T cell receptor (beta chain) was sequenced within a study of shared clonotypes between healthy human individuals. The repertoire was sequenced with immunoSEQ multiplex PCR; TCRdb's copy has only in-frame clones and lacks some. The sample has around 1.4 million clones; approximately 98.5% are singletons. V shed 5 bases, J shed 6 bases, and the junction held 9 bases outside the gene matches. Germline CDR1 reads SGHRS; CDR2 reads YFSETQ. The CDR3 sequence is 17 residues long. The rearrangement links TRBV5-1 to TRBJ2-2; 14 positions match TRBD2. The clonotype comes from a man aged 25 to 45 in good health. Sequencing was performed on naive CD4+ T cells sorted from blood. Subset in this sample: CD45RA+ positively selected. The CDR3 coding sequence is TGCGCCAGCAGTCCGGGACTAGCGGGAGTAGCCTCCGGGGAGCTGTTTTTT. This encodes CASSPGLAGVASGELFF.